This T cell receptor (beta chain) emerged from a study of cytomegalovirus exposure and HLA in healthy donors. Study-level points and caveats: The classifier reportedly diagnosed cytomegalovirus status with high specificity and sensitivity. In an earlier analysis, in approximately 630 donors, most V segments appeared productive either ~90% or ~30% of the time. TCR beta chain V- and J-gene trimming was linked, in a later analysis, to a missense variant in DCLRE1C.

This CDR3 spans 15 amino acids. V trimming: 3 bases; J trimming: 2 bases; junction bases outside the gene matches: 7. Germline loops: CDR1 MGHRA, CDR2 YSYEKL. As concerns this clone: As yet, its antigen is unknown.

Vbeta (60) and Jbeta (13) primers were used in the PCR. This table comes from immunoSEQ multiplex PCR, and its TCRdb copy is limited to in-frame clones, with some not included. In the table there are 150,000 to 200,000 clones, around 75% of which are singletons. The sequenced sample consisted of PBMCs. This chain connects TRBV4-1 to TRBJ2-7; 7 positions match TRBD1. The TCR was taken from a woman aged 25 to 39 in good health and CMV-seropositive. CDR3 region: CASSHLGQGAYEQYF. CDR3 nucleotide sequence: TGCGCCAGCAGCCATCTGGGGCAGGGGGCCTACGAGCAGTACTTC.